This T cell receptor (beta chain) was documented in a study of technical replicates of blood from several donors. The table came from immunoSEQ multiplex PCR; TCRdb's copy has only in-frame clones and leaves some out. Of 75,000 to 90,000 clones in the sample, 95% are singletons; the top ten hold roughly 0.35%. Sequencing was done on a sample of T cells isolated from PBMCs. The TCR sequence derives from a human donor in good health.

CDR3 DNA: TGCGCCAGCAGTTTTTCTAGCGGGAGGGCCAAGGAAAATGAGCAGTTCTTC. It yields the protein CASSFSSGRAKENEQFF. V and J are TRBV10-2 and TRBJ2-1, with 12 bases fitting TRBD2. J was trimmed by 7 bases and V by 5 bases; bases with no gene match: 12. The length of the CDR3 is 17 residues. Germline V gene lookup returns CDR1 WSHSY and CDR2 SAAADI.